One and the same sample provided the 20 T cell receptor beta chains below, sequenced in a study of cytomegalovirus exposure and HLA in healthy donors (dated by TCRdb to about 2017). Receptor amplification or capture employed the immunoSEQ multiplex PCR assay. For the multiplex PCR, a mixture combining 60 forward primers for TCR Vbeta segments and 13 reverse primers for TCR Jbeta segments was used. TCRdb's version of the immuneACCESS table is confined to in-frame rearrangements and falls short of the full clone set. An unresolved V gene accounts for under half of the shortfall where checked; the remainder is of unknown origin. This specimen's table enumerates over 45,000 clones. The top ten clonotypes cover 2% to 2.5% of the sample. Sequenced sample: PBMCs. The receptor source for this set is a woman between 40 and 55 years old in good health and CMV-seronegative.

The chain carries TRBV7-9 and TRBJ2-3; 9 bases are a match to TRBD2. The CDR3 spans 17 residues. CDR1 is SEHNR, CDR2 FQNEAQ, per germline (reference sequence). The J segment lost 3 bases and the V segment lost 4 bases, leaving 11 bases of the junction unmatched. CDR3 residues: CASSWVPSGTRTDTQYF. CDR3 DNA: TGTGCCAGCAGCTGGGTTCCTAGCGGGACAAGAACAGATACGCAGTATTTT.

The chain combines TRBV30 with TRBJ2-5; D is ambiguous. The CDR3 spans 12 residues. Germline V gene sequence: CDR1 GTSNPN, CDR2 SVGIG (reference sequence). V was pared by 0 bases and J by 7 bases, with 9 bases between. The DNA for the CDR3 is TGTGCCTGGAGTGTATCTGGCGGGACCCAGTACTTC. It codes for CAWSVSGGTQYF.

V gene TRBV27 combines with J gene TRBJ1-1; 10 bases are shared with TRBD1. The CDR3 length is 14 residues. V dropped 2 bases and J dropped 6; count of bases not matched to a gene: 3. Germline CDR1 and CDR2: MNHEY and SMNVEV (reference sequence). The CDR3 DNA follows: TGTGCCAGCAGTTTAGTAGGACAGGGGGCTGAAGCTTTCTTT. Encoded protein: CASSLVGQGAEAFF.

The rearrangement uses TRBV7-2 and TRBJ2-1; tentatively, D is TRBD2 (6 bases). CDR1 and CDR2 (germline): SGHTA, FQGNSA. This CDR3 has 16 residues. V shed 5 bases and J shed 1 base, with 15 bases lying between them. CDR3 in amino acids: CASSLRGTVSYNEQFF. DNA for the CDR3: TGTGCCAGCAGCCTGCGGGGAACCGTTTCCTACAATGAGCAGTTCTTC. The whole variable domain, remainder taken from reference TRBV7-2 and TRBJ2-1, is GAGVSQSPSNKVTEKGKDVELRCDPISGHTALYWYRQSLGQGLEFLIYFQGNSAPDKSGLPSDRFSAERTGGSVSTLTIQRTQQEDSAVYLCASSLRGTVSYNEQFFGPGTRLTVL.

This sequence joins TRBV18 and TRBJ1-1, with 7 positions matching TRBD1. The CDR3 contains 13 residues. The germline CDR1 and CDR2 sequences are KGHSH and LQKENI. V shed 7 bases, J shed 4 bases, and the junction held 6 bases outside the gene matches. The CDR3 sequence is CASLEGAVTEAFF. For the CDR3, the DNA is TGTGCCAGCTTAGAGGGGGCGGTCACTGAAGCTTTCTTT.

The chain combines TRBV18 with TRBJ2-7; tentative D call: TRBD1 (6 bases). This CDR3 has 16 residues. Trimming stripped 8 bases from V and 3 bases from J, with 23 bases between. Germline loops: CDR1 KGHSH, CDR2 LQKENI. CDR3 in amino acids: CASTHFLRDTIYEQYF. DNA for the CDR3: TGTGCCAGCACCCATTTCCTCCGGGACACCATCTACGAGCAGTACTTC.

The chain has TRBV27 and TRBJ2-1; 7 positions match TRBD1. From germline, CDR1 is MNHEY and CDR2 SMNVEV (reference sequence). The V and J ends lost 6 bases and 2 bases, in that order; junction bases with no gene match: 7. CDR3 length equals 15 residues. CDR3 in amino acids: CASRPTGSPYNEQFF. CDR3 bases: TGTGCCAGCAGGCCGACAGGGAGCCCCTACAATGAGCAGTTCTTC.

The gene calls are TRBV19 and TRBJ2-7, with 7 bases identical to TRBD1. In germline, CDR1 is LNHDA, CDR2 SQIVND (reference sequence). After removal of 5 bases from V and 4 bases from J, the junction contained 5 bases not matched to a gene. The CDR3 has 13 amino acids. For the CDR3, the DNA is TGTGCCAGTAGTCAGACAGGGTGGTACGAGCAGTACTTC. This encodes CASSQTGWYEQYF.

In DNA, the CDR3 is TGTGCCAGCAGTTGGACTGGGTATGGCTACACCTTC. As protein: CASSWTGYGYTF. This chain joins TRBV28 and TRBJ1-2; unclear D gene. V was clipped by 4 bases and J by 5 bases, with 8 bases between them. CDR3 length equals 12 residues. Germline V gene lookup returns CDR1 MDHEN and CDR2 SYDVKM.

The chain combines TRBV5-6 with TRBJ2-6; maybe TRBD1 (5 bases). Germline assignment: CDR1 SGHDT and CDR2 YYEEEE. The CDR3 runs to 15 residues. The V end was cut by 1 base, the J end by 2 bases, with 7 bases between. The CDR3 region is CASSLRGPGANVLTF. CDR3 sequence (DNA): TGTGCCAGCAGCTTGAGGGGTCCTGGGGCCAACGTCCTGACTTTC. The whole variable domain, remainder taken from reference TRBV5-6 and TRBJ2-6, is DAGVTQSPTHLIKTRGQQVTLRCSPKSGHDTVSWYQQALGQGPQFIFQYYEEEERQRGNFPDRFSGHQFPNYSSELNVNALLLGDSALYLCASSLRGPGANVLTFGAGSRLTVL.

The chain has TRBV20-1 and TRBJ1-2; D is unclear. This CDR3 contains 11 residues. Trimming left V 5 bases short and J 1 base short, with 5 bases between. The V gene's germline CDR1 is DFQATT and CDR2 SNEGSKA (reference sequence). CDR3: CSAPNNYGYTF. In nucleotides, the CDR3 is TGCAGTGCTCCTAATAACTATGGCTACACCTTC.

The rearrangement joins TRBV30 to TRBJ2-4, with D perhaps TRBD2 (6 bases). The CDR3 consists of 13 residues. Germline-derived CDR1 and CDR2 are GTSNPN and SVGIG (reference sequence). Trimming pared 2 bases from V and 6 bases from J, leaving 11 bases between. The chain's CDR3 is CAWSINGRNIQYF. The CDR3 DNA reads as TGTGCCTGGAGTATAAACGGGAGAAACATTCAGTACTTC.

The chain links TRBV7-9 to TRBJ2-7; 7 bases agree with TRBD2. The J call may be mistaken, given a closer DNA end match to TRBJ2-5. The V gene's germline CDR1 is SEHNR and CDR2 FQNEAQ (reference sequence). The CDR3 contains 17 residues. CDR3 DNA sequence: TGTGCCAGCAGCCCCGGCCGGGATAGCGGGCACCAAGAGACCCAGTACTTC. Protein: CASSPGRDSGHQETQYF.

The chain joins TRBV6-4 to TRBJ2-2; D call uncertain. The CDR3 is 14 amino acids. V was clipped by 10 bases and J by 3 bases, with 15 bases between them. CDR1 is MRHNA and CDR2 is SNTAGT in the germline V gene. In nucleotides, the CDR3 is TGTGCCACCGCCGGGTCCAGAGACACCGGGGAGCTGTTTTTT. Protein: CATAGSRDTGELFF.

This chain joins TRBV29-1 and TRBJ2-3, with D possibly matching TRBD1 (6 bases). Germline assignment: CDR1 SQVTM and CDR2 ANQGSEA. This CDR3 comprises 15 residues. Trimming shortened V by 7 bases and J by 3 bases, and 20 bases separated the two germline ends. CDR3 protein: CSAPRRGVGTDTQYF. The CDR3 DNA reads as TGCAGCGCTCCACGCAGGGGAGTAGGAACAGATACGCAGTATTTT.

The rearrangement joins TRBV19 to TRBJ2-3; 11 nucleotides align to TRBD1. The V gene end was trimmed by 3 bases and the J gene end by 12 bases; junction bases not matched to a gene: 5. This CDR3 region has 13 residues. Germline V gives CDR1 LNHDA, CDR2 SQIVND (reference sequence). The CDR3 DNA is TGTGCCAGTAGTATTGGGGGACAGGGGGTTCAGTATTTT. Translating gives CASSIGGQGVQYF.

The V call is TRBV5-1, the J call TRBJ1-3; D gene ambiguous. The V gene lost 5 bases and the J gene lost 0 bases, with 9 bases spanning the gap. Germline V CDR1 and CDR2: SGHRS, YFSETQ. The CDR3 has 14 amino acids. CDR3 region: CASSEGSSGNTIYF. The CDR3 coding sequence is TGCGCCAGCAGTGAGGGTAGCTCTGGAAACACCATATATTTT. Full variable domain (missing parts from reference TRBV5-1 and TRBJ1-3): KAGVTQTPRYLIKTRGQQVTLSCSPISGHRSVSWYQQTPGQGLQFLFEYFSETQRNKGNFPGRFSGRQFSNSRSEMNVSTLELGDSALYLCASSEGSSGNTIYFGEGSWLTVV.

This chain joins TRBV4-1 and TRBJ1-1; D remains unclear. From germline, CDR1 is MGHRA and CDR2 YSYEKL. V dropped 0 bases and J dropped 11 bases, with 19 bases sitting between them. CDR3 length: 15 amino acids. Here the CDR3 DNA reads TGCGCCAGCAGCCAAGAGCACTCCACCACCCGAGGGGCTTTCTTT. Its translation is CASSQEHSTTRGAFF.

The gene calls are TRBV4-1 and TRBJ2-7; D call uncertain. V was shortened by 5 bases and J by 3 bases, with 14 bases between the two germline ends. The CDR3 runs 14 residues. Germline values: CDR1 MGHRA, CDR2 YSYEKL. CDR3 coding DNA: TGCGCCAGCAGCGACTTCGGCGGAAGCTACGAGCAGTACTTC. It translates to CASSDFGGSYEQYF.

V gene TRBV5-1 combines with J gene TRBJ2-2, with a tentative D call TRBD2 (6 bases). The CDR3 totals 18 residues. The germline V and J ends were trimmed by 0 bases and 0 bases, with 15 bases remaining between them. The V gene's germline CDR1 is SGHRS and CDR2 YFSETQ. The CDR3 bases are TGCGCCAGCAGCTTGGCCGTTGGAGGGATAGCGAACACCGGGGAGCTGTTTTTT. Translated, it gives CASSLAVGGIANTGELFF. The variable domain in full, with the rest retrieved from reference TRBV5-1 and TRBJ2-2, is KAGVTQTPRYLIKTRGQQVTLSCSPISGHRSVSWYQQTPGQGLQFLFEYFSETQRNKGNFPGRFSGRQFSNSRSEMNVSTLELGDSALYLCASSLAVGGIANTGELFFGEGSRLTVL.